Listed here is a single T cell receptor (beta chain). This clonotype was seen at least ten times. Its specific antigen is unknown. Base qualities are not provided; no much larger clone lies one nucleotide away. Bone marrow was sampled from every patient at the time of active disease. Ficoll-Hypaque density gradient centrifugation was used to isolate bone marrow mononuclear cells. CD138-negative cells were obtained by negative selection after labeling with CD138 magnetic microbeads on a MACS separator, removing myeloma plasma cells. Purity of the isolated cells was checked by flow cytometry on an Attune NxT using CD138 antibodies. Total RNA was extracted using TRIzol reagent and was quantified on a NanoDrop spectrophotometer. For each patient, paired RNA-seq and IR-seq were run on the CD138-negative bone marrow sample from that patient. The data were obtained in a study of read filtering for tumor transcriptome and immune sequencing (dated by TCRdb to the early 2020s). About the investigation overall: Of the patients in the cohort, around 17 were male and approximately 15 were female, and their mean age was roughly 68 years, with a range of about 40 to 85. By revised international staging, 8 or 9 patients were R-ISS I, over 15 were R-ISS II and roughly 7 were R-ISS III. Whole-transcriptome libraries were prepared with the TruSeq RNA Access Library Prep Kit after DNase treatment. TCR-region mapped reads per sample ranged from about 4.05 to 10.27 million with IR-seq versus only roughly 85 to 1273 with RNA-seq. Using the same bone marrow samples, the study compared TCR repertoires obtained by targeted immune repertoire sequencing with those obtained by bulk whole-transcriptome sequencing. One main goal was a read-filtering strategy for immune repertoire data, in particular deciding whether clonotypes backed by only one read should be removed.

Study-level results and caveats: The correlation between IR-seq and RNA-seq shared clonotype proportions was increased by removal of single-read clonotypes. Clonotypes were captured by IR-seq at much higher depth and more reliably than by RNA-seq, and smaller IR-seq throughput was sufficient for identification of most shared clonotypes. The sorted CD138-negative fraction was composed of a mixed bone marrow immune population rather than of purified T cells. In IR-seq, single-read clonotypes were roughly 86% of clonotypes but 3.5% to 4% of total reads; in RNA-seq they were about three quarters of clonotypes and roughly 42% of reads.

The Immunoverse kit was used to build TCR libraries from roughly 370 ng RNA, with molecular barcoded adaptors covering alpha/delta and beta/gamma chains. TCR library preparation used the same RNA that went into transcriptome sequencing. An Illumina HiSeq 4000 with 2 x 150 cycles was used to sequence the TCR libraries. Per the authors' processing: With MiXCR, TCR reads were aligned to human V, D, J and C references and assembled into CDR3 clonotypes, with quality filtering and error correction included. The tcR package in R was used to analyze clonotype counts and gene usage diversity. Raw mapping reads were checked after the RNA-seq reads had been mapped by STAR aligner version 2.5.3a onto the human GRCh37 genome. To test how sequencing depth affects detected clonotypes, IR-seq fastq files were randomly downsampled with Seqtk 1.3. TCRdb itself trimmed the public reads at Q25 with fastp, ran MiXCR and retained productive beta chains. Each entry is one CDR3 protein sequence, shown with its most common DNA and genes. The V and J calls here are based on TCRdb, not the publication. Across this sample there are some 19,000 distinct CDR3 sequences, with 22% seen only once. The ten largest clones take up 24% of the sample.

This TCR came from a donor older than 35 with multiple myeloma. Sequenced: a population of CD138-negative cells sorted from bone marrow. What the cell subset or site label conveys for this sample: bone marrow mononuclear cells depleted of CD138+ plasma/myeloma cells by negative magnetic selection.

The nucleotide sequence is TGTGCCAGCAGCCAGTTAGGCGGGAGAAAGGTCGGGGAGCTGTTTTTT. Its protein product is CASSQLGGRKVGELFF. The rearranged segments are TRBV3-1 and TRBJ2-2; TRBD2 lines up with 7 middle nucleotides. The CDR3 sequence holds 16 residues, the cysteine and phenylalanine included. The kept DNA is CDR3 alone, 48 bases in frame from the first base. CDR1 is given as LGHDT and CDR2 as YNNKEL, both from the germline V gene (reference sequence). Trimming accounts for 3 bases at V and 7 bases at J, while the number of junction bases matched to no gene is 11.